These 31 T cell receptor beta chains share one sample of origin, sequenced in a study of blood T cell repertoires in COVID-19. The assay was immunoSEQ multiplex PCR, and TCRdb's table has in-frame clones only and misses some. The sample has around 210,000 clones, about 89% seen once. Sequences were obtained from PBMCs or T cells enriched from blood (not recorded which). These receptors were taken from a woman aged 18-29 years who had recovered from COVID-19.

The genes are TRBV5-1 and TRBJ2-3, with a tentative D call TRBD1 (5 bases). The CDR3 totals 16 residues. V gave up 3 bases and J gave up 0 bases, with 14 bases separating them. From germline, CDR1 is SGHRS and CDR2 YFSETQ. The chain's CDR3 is CASSWGRTSSTDTQYF. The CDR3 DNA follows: TGCGCCAGCAGCTGGGGAAGGACATCGAGCACAGATACGCAGTATTTT.

The CDR3, as DNA: TGTGCCAGCAGCTTTGATGTCGGGGAATTCTCCTACGAGCAGTACTTC. Encoded protein: CASSFDVGEFSYEQYF. The chain carries TRBV7-9 and TRBJ2-7; the D gene is possibly TRBD2 (5 bases). Trimming took 3 bases from V and 0 from J, leaving 15 bases between them. Germline V gene sequence: CDR1 SEHNR, CDR2 FQNEAQ (reference sequence). This CDR3 comprises 16 residues.

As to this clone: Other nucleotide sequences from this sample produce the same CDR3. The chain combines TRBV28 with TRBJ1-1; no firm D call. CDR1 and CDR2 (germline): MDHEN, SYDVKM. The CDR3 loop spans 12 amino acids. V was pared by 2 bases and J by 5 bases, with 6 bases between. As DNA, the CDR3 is TGTGCCAGCAGTTTACGGGGAACTGAAGCTTTCTTT. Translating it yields CASSLRGTEAFF.

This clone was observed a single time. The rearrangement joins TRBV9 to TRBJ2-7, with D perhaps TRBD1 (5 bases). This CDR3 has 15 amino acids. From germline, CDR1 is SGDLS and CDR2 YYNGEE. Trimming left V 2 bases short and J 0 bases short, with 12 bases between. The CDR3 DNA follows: TGTGCCAGCAGCGTTACAGGCCTGAGCTCCTACGAGCAGTACTTC. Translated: CASSVTGLSSYEQYF.

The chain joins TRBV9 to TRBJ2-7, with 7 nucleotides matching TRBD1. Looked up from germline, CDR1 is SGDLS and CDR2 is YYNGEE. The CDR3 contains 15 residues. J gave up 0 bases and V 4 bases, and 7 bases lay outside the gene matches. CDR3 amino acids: CASSPRDRSSYEQYF. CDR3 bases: TGTGCCAGCAGCCCCCGGGACAGAAGCTCCTACGAGCAGTACTTC.

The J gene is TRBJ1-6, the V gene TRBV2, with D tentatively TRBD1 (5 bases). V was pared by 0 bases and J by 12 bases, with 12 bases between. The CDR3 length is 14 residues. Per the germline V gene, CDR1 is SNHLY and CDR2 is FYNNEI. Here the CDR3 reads CASSEARGSGPLHF. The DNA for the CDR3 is TGTGCCAGCAGTGAAGCGCGGGGGTCCGGACCCCTCCACTTT.

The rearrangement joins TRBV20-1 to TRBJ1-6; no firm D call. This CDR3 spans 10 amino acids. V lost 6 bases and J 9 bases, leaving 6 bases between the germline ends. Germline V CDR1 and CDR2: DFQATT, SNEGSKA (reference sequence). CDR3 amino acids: CSANGSPLHF. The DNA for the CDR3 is TGCAGTGCCAACGGTTCACCCCTCCACTTT.

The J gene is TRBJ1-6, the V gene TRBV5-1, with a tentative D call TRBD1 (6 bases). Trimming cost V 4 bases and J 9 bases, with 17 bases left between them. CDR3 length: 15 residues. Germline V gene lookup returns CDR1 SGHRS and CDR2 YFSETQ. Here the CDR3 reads CASSLGGLDSSPLHF. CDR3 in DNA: TGCGCCAGCAGCCTTGGGGGCCTAGATAGTTCACCCCTCCACTTT.

The CDR3 sequence: CASSVGHRGGYTF. CDR3 coding DNA: TGTGCCAGCAGCGTGGGACACCGCGGGGGCTACACCTTC. This chain uses TRBV7-9 with TRBJ1-2, with D possibly being TRBD1 (6 bases). V gave up 5 bases and J gave up 8 bases, with 15 bases separating them. This CDR3 has 13 amino acids. Germline values: CDR1 SEHNR, CDR2 FQNEAQ (reference sequence).

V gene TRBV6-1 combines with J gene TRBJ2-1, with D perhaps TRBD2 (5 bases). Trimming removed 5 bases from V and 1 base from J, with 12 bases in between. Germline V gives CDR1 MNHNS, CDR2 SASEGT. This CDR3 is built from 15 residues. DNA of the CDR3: TGTGCCAGCAGTCCTACGGGGTGGTCCTACAATGAGCAGTTCTTC. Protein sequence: CASSPTGWSYNEQFF.

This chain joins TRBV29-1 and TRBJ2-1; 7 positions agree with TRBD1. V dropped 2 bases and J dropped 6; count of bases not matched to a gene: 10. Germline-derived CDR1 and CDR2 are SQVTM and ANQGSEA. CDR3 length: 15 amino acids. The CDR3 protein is CSVEIAGGRFNEQFF. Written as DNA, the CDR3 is TGCAGCGTTGAAATTGCAGGGGGTCGTTTCAATGAGCAGTTCTTC.

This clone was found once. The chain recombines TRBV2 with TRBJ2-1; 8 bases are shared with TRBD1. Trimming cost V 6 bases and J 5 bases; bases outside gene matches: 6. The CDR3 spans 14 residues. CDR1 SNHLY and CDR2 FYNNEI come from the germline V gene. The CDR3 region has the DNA TGTGCCAGCAGCCCACTGACAGGGGACAATGAGCAGTTCTTC. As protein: CASSPLTGDNEQFF.

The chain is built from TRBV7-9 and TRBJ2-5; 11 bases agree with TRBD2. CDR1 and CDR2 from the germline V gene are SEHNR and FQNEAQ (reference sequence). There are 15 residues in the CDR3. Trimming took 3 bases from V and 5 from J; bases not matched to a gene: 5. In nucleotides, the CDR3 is TGTGCCAGCAGCTTGACTAGCGGGGTCGGGGAGACCCAGTACTTC. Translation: CASSLTSGVGETQYF.

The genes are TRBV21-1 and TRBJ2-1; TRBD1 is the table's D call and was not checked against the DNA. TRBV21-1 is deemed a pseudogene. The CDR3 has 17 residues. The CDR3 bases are TGTGCCAGCCCCGAAACTACTCAGGCAGGGGGCGGATGTGAGCAGTTCTTC. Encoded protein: CASPETTQAGGGCEQFF.

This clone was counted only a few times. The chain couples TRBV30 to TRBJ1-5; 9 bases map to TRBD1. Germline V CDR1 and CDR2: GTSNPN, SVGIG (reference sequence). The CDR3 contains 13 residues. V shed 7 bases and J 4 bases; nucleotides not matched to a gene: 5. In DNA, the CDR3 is TGTGCCTTAGGACAGGGGTCTAATCAGCCCCAGCATTTT. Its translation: CALGQGSNQPQHF.

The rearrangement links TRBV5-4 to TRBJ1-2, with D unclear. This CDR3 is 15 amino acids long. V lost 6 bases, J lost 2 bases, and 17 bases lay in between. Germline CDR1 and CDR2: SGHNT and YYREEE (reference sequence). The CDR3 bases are TGTGCCAGCACCCCTGAGGGCAGAGGGAACTATGGCTACACCTTC. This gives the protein CASTPEGRGNYGYTF.

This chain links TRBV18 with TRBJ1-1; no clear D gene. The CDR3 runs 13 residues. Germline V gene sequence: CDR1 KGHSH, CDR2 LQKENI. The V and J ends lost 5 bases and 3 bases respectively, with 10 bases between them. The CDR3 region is CASSSGIDTEAFF. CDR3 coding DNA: TGTGCCAGCTCATCGGGGATAGACACTGAAGCTTTCTTT.

The CDR3 region is CASSRPLAGGYNEQFF. The CDR3 DNA follows: TGTGCCAGCTCACGGCCACTAGCGGGGGGATACAATGAGCAGTTCTTC. The chain has TRBV18 and TRBJ2-1, with 12 bases matching TRBD2. J gave up 4 bases and V 4 bases, and 5 bases lay outside the gene matches. Germline loops: CDR1 KGHSH, CDR2 LQKENI. The CDR3 has 16 residues.

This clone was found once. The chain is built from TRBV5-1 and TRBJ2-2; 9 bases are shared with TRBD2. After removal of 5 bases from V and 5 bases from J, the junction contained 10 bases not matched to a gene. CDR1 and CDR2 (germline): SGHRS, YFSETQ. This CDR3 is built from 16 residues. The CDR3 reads CASSLTLAGFTGELFF. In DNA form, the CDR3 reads TGCGCCAGCAGTTTGACCCTAGCGGGGTTTACCGGGGAGCTGTTTTTT.

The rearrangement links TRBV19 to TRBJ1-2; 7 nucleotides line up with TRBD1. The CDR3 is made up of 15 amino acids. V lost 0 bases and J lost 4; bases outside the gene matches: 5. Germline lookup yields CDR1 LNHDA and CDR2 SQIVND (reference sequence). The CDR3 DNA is TGTGCCAGTAGTATAGATGACAGGGCGGGCTATGGCTACACCTTC. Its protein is CASSIDDRAGYGYTF.

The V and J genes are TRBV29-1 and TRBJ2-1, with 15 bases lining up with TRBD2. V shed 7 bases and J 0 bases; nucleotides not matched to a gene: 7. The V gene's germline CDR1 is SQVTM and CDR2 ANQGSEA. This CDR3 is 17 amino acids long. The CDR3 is CSARGTSGGSSYNEQFF. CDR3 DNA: TGCAGCGCCCGCGGGACTAGCGGGGGGAGCTCCTACAATGAGCAGTTCTTC.

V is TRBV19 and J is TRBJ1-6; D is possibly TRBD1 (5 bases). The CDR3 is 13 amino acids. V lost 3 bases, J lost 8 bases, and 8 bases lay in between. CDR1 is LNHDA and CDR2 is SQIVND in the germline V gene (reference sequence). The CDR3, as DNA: TGTGCCAGTAGTATGGGGGGAGATTCACCCCTCCACTTT. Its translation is CASSMGGDSPLHF.

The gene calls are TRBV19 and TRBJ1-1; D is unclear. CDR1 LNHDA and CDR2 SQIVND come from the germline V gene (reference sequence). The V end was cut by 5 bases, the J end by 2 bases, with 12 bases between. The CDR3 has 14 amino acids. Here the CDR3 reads CASSVQIQNTEAFF. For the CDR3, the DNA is TGTGCCAGTAGTGTCCAGATTCAAAACACTGAAGCTTTCTTT. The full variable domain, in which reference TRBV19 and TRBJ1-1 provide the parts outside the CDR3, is DGGITQSPKYLFRKEGQNVTLSCEQNLNHDAMYWYRQDPGQGLRLIYYSQIVNDFQKGDIAEGYSVSREKKESFPLTVTSAQKNPTAFYLCASSVQIQNTEAFFGQGTRLTVV.

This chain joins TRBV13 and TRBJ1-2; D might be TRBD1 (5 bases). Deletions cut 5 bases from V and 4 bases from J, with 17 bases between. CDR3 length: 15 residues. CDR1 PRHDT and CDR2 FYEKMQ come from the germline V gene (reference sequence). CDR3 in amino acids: CASSLADSSFYGYTF. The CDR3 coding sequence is TGTGCCAGCAGCCTAGCTGACAGTTCTTTCTATGGCTACACCTTC.

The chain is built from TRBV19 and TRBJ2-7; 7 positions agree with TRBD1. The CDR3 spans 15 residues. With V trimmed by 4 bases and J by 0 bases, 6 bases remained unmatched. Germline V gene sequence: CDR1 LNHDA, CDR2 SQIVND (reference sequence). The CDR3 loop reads CASSRGGTASYEQYF. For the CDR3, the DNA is TGTGCCAGTAGTAGAGGTGGGACAGCCTCCTACGAGCAGTACTTC.

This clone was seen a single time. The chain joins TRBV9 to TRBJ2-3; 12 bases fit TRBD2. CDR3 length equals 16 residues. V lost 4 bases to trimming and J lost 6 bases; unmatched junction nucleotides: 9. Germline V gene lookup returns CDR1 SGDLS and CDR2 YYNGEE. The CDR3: CASSPSSSGGEDTQYF. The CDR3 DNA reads TGTGCCAGCAGCCCCTCCTCTAGCGGGGGGGAGGATACGCAGTATTTT.

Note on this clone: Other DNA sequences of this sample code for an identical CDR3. The CDR3 region is CASSVRGTGELFF. CDR3 bases: TGTGCCAGCAGTGTTAGAGGGACCGGGGAGCTGTTTTTT. The V gene is TRBV2, the J gene TRBJ2-2; possible D gene TRBD2, 5 bases. V was cut by 4 bases and J by 5 bases, with 8 bases left in between. Germline CDR1 reads SNHLY; CDR2 reads FYNNEI. This CDR3 is built from 13 residues.

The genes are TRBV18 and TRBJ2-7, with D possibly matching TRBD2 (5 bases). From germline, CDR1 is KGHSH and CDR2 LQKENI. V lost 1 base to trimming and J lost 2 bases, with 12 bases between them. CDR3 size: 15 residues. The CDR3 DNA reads TGTGCCAGCTCACCACGGTCCGGGAATACCTACGAGCAGTACTTC. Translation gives CASSPRSGNTYEQYF.

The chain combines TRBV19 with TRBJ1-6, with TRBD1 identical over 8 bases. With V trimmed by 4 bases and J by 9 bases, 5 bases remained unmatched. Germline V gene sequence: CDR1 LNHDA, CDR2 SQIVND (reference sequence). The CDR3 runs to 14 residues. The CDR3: CASSKDREASPLHF. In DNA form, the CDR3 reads TGTGCCAGTAGTAAGGACAGGGAGGCTTCACCCCTCCACTTT.

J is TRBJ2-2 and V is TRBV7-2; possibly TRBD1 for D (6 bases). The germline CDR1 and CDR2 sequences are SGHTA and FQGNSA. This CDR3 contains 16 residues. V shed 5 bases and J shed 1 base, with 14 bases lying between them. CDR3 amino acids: CASSKPRGQNTGELFF. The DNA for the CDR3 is TGTGCCAGCAGCAAACCCCGGGGACAGAACACCGGGGAGCTGTTTTTT.

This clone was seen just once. DNA for the CDR3: TGTGCCTGTGAGCAGGTCGAAGGTTCACCCCTCCACTTT. Amino acid sequence: CACEQVEGSPLHF. This chain uses TRBV30 with TRBJ1-6, with unresolved D. The CDR3 spans 13 residues. V shed 6 bases and J shed 9 bases, with 15 bases lying between them. The germline CDR1 and CDR2 sequences are GTSNPN and SVGIG (reference sequence). The full variable domain, with the rest looked up from reference TRBV30 and TRBJ1-6, is SQTIHQWPATLVQPVGSPLSLECTVEGTSNPNLYWYRQAAGRGLQLLFYSVGIGQISSEVPQNLSASRPQDRQFILSSKKLLLSDSGFYLCACEQVEGSPLHFGNGTRLTVT.